The 29 T cell receptor beta chains given below trace back to one sample, sequenced in a study of human T cells and chemical hapten exposure (dated by TCRdb to about 2021). The time point label corresponds to: pre-sensitization, week 0. The treatment or condition label here, explained by the study, means: therapeutic diphenylcyclopropenone sensitization with weekly scalp DPC. The method was RACE. The sample was run on a NextSeq 500. TCRdb reprocessing: public reads trimmed at Q25 with fastp, clones called with MiXCR, in-frame beta chains kept. Every distinct CDR3 protein forms one entry, paired with its most common genes and DNA. For this sample the table gives about 260,000 distinct CDR3 sequences, of which around 9.3% were detected only once. The ten largest make up about 2.5% of the sample. This specimen was whole blood, taken in connection with sensitization to the hapten diphenylcyclopropenone (DPC). The receptors were gathered from a woman in her thirties or forties with alopecia areata. Some clones in this sample may be carry-over from other donors' samples.

This clonotype has more than one count but fewer than ten. The J gene is TRBJ2-3, the V gene TRBV20-1; D is uncertain. Germline values: CDR1 DFQATT, CDR2 SNEGSKA (reference sequence). The CDR3 loop spans 8 amino acids. V shed 7 bases and J shed 9 bases, with 5 bases lying between them. Written as DNA, the CDR3 is TGCAGTGTGGGAACGCAGTATTTT. Translation: CSVGTQYF.

In its sample, this clonotype was seen many times. The chain is built from TRBV6-2 or TRBV6-3 and TRBJ2-1; 10 nucleotides align to TRBD2. The trim removed 8 bases at V and 8 bases at J, leaving 3 bases unmatched. This CDR3 is 12 amino acids long. Germline V gives CDR1 MNHEY, CDR2 SVGEGT. The CDR3 coding sequence is TGTGCCAGCGAAGGACTAGCGGATGAGCAGTTCTTC. This translates into CASEGLADEQFF.

This clonotype was found many times. The chain couples TRBV6-5 to TRBJ2-2, with 8 bases that match TRBD1. The J segment lost 8 bases and the V segment lost 6 bases, leaving 5 bases of the junction unmatched. This CDR3 is 13 amino acids long. Germline V gene lookup returns CDR1 MNHEY and CDR2 SVGAGI. The CDR3 is CASRDRVSGELFF. The CDR3 DNA is TGTGCCAGCAGGGACAGGGTCTCAGGGGAGCTGTTTTTT.

The chain employs TRBV7-2 and TRBJ1-1; D not certain. This CDR3 has 14 amino acids. CDR1 and CDR2 from the germline V gene are SGHTA and FQGNSA. The V gene lost 1 base and the J gene lost 5 bases, with 11 bases spanning the gap. The CDR3 bases are TGTGCCAGCAGCTTAGATTGGGGTCAGACTGAAGCTTTCTTT. It codes for CASSLDWGQTEAFF.

The chain has TRBV5-1 and TRBJ2-2; D perhaps matches TRBD2 (6 bases). There are 14 residues in the CDR3. Germline CDR1 reads SGHRS; CDR2 reads YFSETQ. With 5 bases removed from V and 0 bases from J, the gap between germline ends came to 8 bases. DNA of the CDR3: TGCGCCAGCAGTGAGCGGGCGAACACCGGGGAGCTGTTTTTT. It specifies CASSERANTGELFF.

There are many counts of this clonotype. This chain connects TRBV28 to TRBJ1-6, with TRBD1 matching 8 bases. The ends lost 6 bases at V and 4 bases at J; junction bases unmatched: 11. The CDR3 consists of 17 residues. Germline loops: CDR1 MDHEN, CDR2 SYDVKM. CDR3 in amino acids: CASRGDRGAFYNSPLHF. CDR3 coding DNA: TGTGCCAGCAGAGGAGACAGGGGAGCTTTTTATAATTCACCCCTCCACTTT.

This clonotype was seen ten or more times. The chain joins TRBV7-2 to TRBJ1-5; D is unclear. CDR1 and CDR2 (germline): SGHTA, FQGNSA. Deletions cut 1 base from V and 6 bases from J, with 10 bases between. The CDR3 is made up of 14 amino acids. The CDR3: CASSLDGMGQPQHF. The CDR3 DNA reads TGTGCCAGCAGCTTAGATGGCATGGGTCAGCCCCAGCATTTT.

This clonotype came up many times. V and J are TRBV7-9 and TRBJ2-1; tentatively, D is TRBD2 (6 bases). The germline V gene encodes CDR1 SEHNR and CDR2 FQNEAQ (reference sequence). The CDR3 is 14 amino acids. The V end was cut by 2 bases, the J end by 9 bases, with 14 bases between. In nucleotides, the CDR3 is TGTGCCAGCAGCTTACCGGCTAGCGTGGGTGAGCAGTTCTTC. This encodes CASSLPASVGEQFF.

This clonotype appeared a few times. The V gene is TRBV27, the J gene TRBJ1-6, with 7 nucleotides matching TRBD1. Germline V CDR1 and CDR2: MNHEY, SMNVEV (reference sequence). J gave up 3 bases and V 0 bases, and 2 bases lay outside the gene matches. The CDR3 has 16 amino acids. The CDR3 is CASSLSWDSYNSPLHF. The CDR3 region has the DNA TGTGCCAGCAGTTTATCTTGGGACAGCTATAATTCACCCCTCCACTTT.

The chain is built from TRBV20-1 and TRBJ1-2; 7 nucleotides line up with TRBD1. The junction had 4 bases not matched to a gene; V was cut back by 0 bases and J by 3 bases. Germline V lookup: CDR1 DFQATT, CDR2 SNEGSKA (reference sequence). This CDR3 comprises 14 residues. This CDR3 is CSARDQGGYYGYTF. The CDR3 bases are TGCAGTGCTAGAGATCAGGGGGGCTACTATGGCTACACCTTC.

A few counts support this clonotype. This sequence joins TRBV7-8 and TRBJ1-5; TRBD1 matches at 8 bases. The CDR3 has 15 residues. Germline CDR1 SGHVS, CDR2 FQNEAQ. Trimming at V came to 3 bases and at J to 4 bases, leaving 5 bases not matched to a gene. The DNA for the CDR3 is TGTGCCAGCAGCTTGGGGCAGGGGGCGAATCAGCCCCAGCATTTT. Encoded protein: CASSLGQGANQPQHF. Together with reference TRBV7-8 and TRBJ1-5, the CDR3 gives the full variable domain: GAGVSQSPRYKVAKRGQDVALRCDPISGHVSLFWYQQALGQGPEFLTYFQNEAQLDKSGLPSDRFFAERPEGSVSTLKIQRTQQEDSAVYLCASSLGQGANQPQHFGDGTRLSIL.

This rearrangement joins TRBV6-5 to TRBJ2-1; D gene ambiguous. V lost 7 bases and J lost 4, with 14 bases in between. The CDR3 runs 14 residues. The germline CDR1 and CDR2 sequences are MNHEY and SVGAGI. CDR3 sequence (DNA): TGTGCCAGCAATACCTATGGTCCTTACAATGAGCAGTTCTTC. Its protein product is CASNTYGPYNEQFF.

This chain links TRBV12-3 or TRBV12-4 with TRBJ2-5, with D perhaps matching TRBD1 (5 bases). Trimming stripped 1 base from V and 1 base from J, with 13 bases between. The CDR3 runs 16 residues. CDR3 amino acids: CASSLVPAGPQETQYF. The CDR3 bases are TGTGCCAGCAGTTTAGTTCCGGCAGGGCCCCAAGAGACCCAGTACTTC.

V and J are TRBV10-3 and TRBJ2-5; D is unclear. V dropped 8 bases and J dropped 1 base, with 8 bases sitting between them. The germline V gene has CDR1 ENHRY and CDR2 SYGVKD. The CDR3 spans 12 residues. CDR3 loop: CAIGRPQETQYF. The DNA for the CDR3 is TGTGCCATCGGTAGACCCCAAGAGACCCAGTACTTC.

V is TRBV7-8 and J is TRBJ2-7, with D perhaps TRBD2 (5 bases). There are 16 residues in the CDR3. Germline CDR1 and CDR2: SGHVS and FQNEAQ. V gave up 3 bases and J gave up 7 bases, with 22 bases separating them. The CDR3 sequence is CASSLLKTRPLGEQYF. The CDR3 DNA reads TGTGCCAGCAGCTTGCTTAAAACTAGGCCCCTGGGGGAGCAGTACTTC.

This clonotype has only a few counts. The chain has TRBV5-1 and TRBJ2-1; D is perhaps TRBD1 (6 bases). The V and J ends lost 3 bases and 0 bases respectively, with 13 bases between them. The germline V gene encodes CDR1 SGHRS and CDR2 YFSETQ. CDR3 length: 16 residues. The CDR3, as DNA: TGCGCCAGCAGCTCACAGGGAGAAAGCTCCTACAATGAGCAGTTCTTC. This sequence encodes CASSSQGESSYNEQFF.

This clonotype has more than one count but fewer than ten. The chain links TRBV7-2 to TRBJ2-7; 8 nucleotides align to TRBD1. Trimming cost V 3 bases and J 5 bases; bases outside gene matches: 6. CDR1 and CDR2 (germline): SGHTA, FQGNSA. The CDR3 totals 14 residues. The CDR3 nucleotides are TGTGCCAGCAGCTTTGGACAGGGCCATAACGAGCAGTACTTC. Amino acid sequence: CASSFGQGHNEQYF.

The chain has TRBV15 and TRBJ1-1; D is unresolved. CDR1 LNHNV and CDR2 YYDKDF come from the germline V gene (reference sequence). This CDR3 is built from 14 residues. V was trimmed by 0 bases and J by 2 bases, leaving 7 bases between them. The CDR3 sequence: CATSRERVNTEAFF. Here the CDR3 DNA reads TGTGCCACCAGCAGAGAAAGGGTTAACACTGAAGCTTTCTTT.

This clonotype was counted between two and nine times. The chain uses TRBV20-1 and TRBJ2-3; no reliable D call. V lost 1 base to trimming and J lost 0 bases, with 8 bases between them. Germline V gene data show CDR1 as DFQATT and CDR2 as SNEGSKA (reference sequence). This CDR3 region has 14 residues. CDR3 sequence reads: CSARVGVSTDTQYF. The CDR3 nucleotides read TGCAGTGCTAGAGTTGGAGTTAGCACAGATACGCAGTATTTT.

This clonotype showed up just a few times. The chain combines TRBV6-5 with TRBJ2-1; 10 bases agree with TRBD2. Per the germline V gene, CDR1 is MNHEY and CDR2 is SVGAGI. V shed 7 bases, J shed 6 bases, and the junction held 15 bases outside the gene matches. The CDR3 is 17 residues long. The CDR3 DNA is TGTGCCAGCAAAGGTCATTCTAGCGGGAGAGCGCGCAATGAGCAGTTCTTC. Translation: CASKGHSSGRARNEQFF.

This clonotype was counted many times. The chain uses TRBV4-2 and TRBJ1-3; D is unresolved. Germline V lookup: CDR1 LGHNA, CDR2 YNFKEQ. The CDR3 sequence is 16 residues long. Trimming stripped 0 bases from V and 4 bases from J, with 13 bases between. The CDR3 DNA follows: TGTGCCAGCAGCCAAGATGATGGGGTCATCGGAAACACCATATATTTT. This sequence encodes CASSQDDGVIGNTIYF.

This chain links TRBV7-3 with TRBJ2-2; D ambiguous. The CDR3 has 14 residues. V was clipped by 6 bases and J by 0 bases, with 8 bases between them. The germline V gene encodes CDR1 SGHTA and CDR2 FQGTGA. CDR3 amino acids: CASRPQSNTGELFF. Written as DNA, the CDR3 is TGTGCCAGCAGACCCCAGTCGAACACCGGGGAGCTGTTTTTT.

The chain combines TRBV18 with TRBJ2-4; D might be TRBD1 (5 bases). Germline CDR1 KGHSH, CDR2 LQKENI. V shed 2 bases and J shed 8 bases, with 7 bases lying between them. There are 12 residues in the CDR3. CDR3 nucleotide sequence: TGTGCCAGCTCACCAGGCAGGGACATTCAGTACTTC. Translating it yields CASSPGRDIQYF. Full variable domain (remainder filled in from reference TRBV18 and TRBJ2-4): NAGVMQNPRHLVRRRGQEARLRCSPMKGHSHVYWYRQLPEEGLKFMVYLQKENIIDESGMPKERFSAEFPKEGPSILRIQQVVRGDSAAYFCASSPGRDIQYFGAGTRLSVL.

This clonotype has a handful of counts. The chain is built from TRBV30 and TRBJ1-3; 7 bases align to TRBD1. There are 14 residues in the CDR3. Germline values: CDR1 GTSNPN, CDR2 SVGIG (reference sequence). J was trimmed by 5 bases and V by 7 bases; bases with no gene match: 11. CDR3 region: CAYGRPGQRNTIYF. CDR3 sequence (DNA): TGTGCCTACGGCAGGCCGGGACAGAGAAACACCATATATTTT. The variable domain in full, with the rest retrieved from reference TRBV30 and TRBJ1-3, is SQTIHQWPATLVQPVGSPLSLECTVEGTSNPNLYWYRQAAGRGLQLLFYSVGIGQISSEVPQNLSASRPQDRQFILSSKKLLLSDSGFYLCAYGRPGQRNTIYFGEGSWLTVV.

In this sample, this clonotype turned up a few times. The chain uses TRBV5-1 and TRBJ2-1; D possibly matches TRBD1 or TRBD2 (5 bases each). Trimming stripped 2 bases from V and 7 bases from J, with 10 bases between. Germline assignment: CDR1 SGHRS and CDR2 YFSETQ. This CDR3 is 13 amino acids long. The CDR3 reads CASSFRDLNEQFF. As DNA, the CDR3 is TGCGCCAGCAGCTTCAGGGACCTAAATGAGCAGTTCTTC.

This clonotype was seen only a few times. The chain's CDR3 is CATRNRVSPLHF. The CDR3, as DNA: TGTGCCACCAGGAACAGGGTTTCACCCCTCCACTTT. V is TRBV24-1 and J is TRBJ1-6; D is possibly TRBD1 (6 bases). Germline values: CDR1 KGHDR, CDR2 SFDVKD. The germline V and J ends were trimmed by 7 bases and 9 bases, with 9 bases remaining between them. This CDR3 comprises 12 residues.

In this sample, this clonotype turned up a few times. This chain connects TRBV5-6 to TRBJ2-4; D possibly corresponds to TRBD2 (6 bases). The CDR3 spans 15 residues. Germline loops: CDR1 SGHDT, CDR2 YYEEEE. The V end lost 4 bases, the J end lost 6 bases, and 17 bases lay between the germline ends. This chain's CDR3 is CASSLWERRGNIQYF. Here the CDR3 DNA reads TGTGCCAGCAGCCTCTGGGAGAGGCGGGGAAACATTCAGTACTTC.

This clonotype has at least ten counts. This CDR3 is CASSRDTGVAFF. In DNA, the CDR3 is TGTGCCAGCAGCCGGGACACGGGGGTGGCTTTCTTT. V usage is TRBV12-3 or TRBV12-4 and J usage is TRBJ1-1, with a tentative D call TRBD1 (6 bases). CDR3 length: 12 residues. V lost 6 bases and J 11 bases, leaving 16 bases between the germline ends.

The genes are TRBV6-5 and TRBJ1-5; D is uncertain. This CDR3 comprises 13 residues. Trimming cost V 0 bases and J 7 bases, with 7 bases left between them. Germline-derived CDR1 and CDR2 are MNHEY and SVGAGI. CDR3 sequence (DNA): TGTGCCAGCAGTTACTCGTGGCTGCAGCCCCAGCATTTT. It specifies CASSYSWLQPQHF.